Listed here are 25 T cell receptor beta chains from one sample, sequenced in a study of blood T cell repertoires in COVID-19. Generated by immunoSEQ multiplex PCR, the TCRdb table keeps only in-frame clones and is missing some. This sample has about 36,000 clones, with over 80% found just once. The sample consisted of peripheral blood. The receptors were sampled from a human donor in a cohort sampled during active COVID-19.

V is TRBV25-1 and J is TRBJ1-4, with a weak D call TRBD1 (6 bases). V lost 5 bases to trimming and J lost 0 bases, with 13 bases between them. Germline lookup yields CDR1 MGHDK and CDR2 SYGVNS. CDR3 length: 16 residues. CDR3 coding DNA: TGTGCCAGCAGTCGACAGGACTTAGCAACTAATGAAAAACTGTTTTTT. Translation gives CASSRQDLATNEKLFF.

The chain combines TRBV6-5 with TRBJ1-5; D is unclear. CDR1 is MNHEY and CDR2 is SVGAGI in the germline V gene. The CDR3 is 14 residues long. Trimming left V 6 bases short and J 7 bases short, with 16 bases between. DNA for the CDR3: TGTGCCAGCAGACCAGAATGGCGAGGGCAGCCCCAGCATTTT. Translation: CASRPEWRGQPQHF.

J is TRBJ2-3 and V is TRBV4-2, with TRBD2 matching 7 bases. V trimming: 1 base; J trimming: 4 bases; junction bases outside the gene matches: 2. The germline gives CDR1 LGHNA, CDR2 YNFKEQ. The CDR3 is 14 residues long. This CDR3 is CASSQVGGADTQYF. CDR3 nucleotide sequence: TGTGCCAGCAGCCAAGTGGGGGGGGCAGATACGCAGTATTTT.

The chain employs TRBV28 and TRBJ1-4; 7 bases align to TRBD1. V was pared by 3 bases and J by 1 base, with 2 bases of the junction left unmatched. This CDR3 region has 15 residues. Germline V gene lookup returns CDR1 MDHEN and CDR2 SYDVKM. The CDR3 coding sequence is TGTGCCAGCAGTTTGAACAGGGGAACTAATGAAAAACTGTTTTTT. This translates into CASSLNRGTNEKLFF.

The CDR3 protein is CASSVGGNSPLHF. CDR3 DNA sequence: TGTGCCAGCAGCGTAGGAGGGAATTCACCCCTCCACTTT. The J gene is TRBJ1-6, the V gene TRBV9, with no clear D. V was trimmed by 0 bases and J by 7 bases, leaving 5 bases between them. The CDR3 has 13 residues. Looked up from germline, CDR1 is SGDLS and CDR2 is YYNGEE. The complete variable domain, with remaining parts taken from reference TRBV9 and TRBJ1-6, reads DSGVTQTPKHLITATGQRVTLRCSPRSGDLSVYWYQQSLDQGLQFLIQYYNGEERAKGNILERFSAQQFPDLHSELNLSSLELGDSALYFCASSVGGNSPLHFGNGTRLTVT.

This clone was observed a handful of times. This chain joins TRBV10-3 and TRBJ2-3; perhaps TRBD2 as D (5 bases). CDR1 ENHRY and CDR2 SYGVKD come from the germline V gene. The CDR3 covers 15 residues. V was pared by 5 bases and J by 2 bases, with 14 bases between. The CDR3 here is CAISNPGRATDTQYF. Here the CDR3 DNA reads TGTGCCATCAGTAACCCGGGAAGGGCCACAGATACGCAGTATTTT.

V usage is TRBV28 and J usage is TRBJ1-2, with 7 bases lining up with TRBD1. The CDR3 sequence is 12 residues long. V was clipped by 8 bases and J by 5 bases; unmatched bases: 5. The germline V gene has CDR1 MDHEN and CDR2 SYDVKM. DNA for the CDR3: TGTGCCAGCCAGGGGGGCCTATATGGCTACACCTTC. Translation: CASQGGLYGYTF.

This chain connects TRBV6-5 to TRBJ2-7; tentatively, D is TRBD1 (5 bases). The CDR3 length is 16 residues. Trimming cost V 0 bases and J 6 bases, with 18 bases left between them. Per germline, CDR1 MNHEY and CDR2 SVGAGI. The CDR3 spells CASSYSVGAPSGEQYF. The CDR3 nucleotides are TGTGCCAGCAGTTACTCTGTAGGGGCCCCTTCCGGCGAGCAGTACTTC.

The CDR3 sequence is CASSTGQIQETQYF. The CDR3 DNA sequence: TGTGCCAGCTCAACGGGACAGATCCAAGAGACCCAGTACTTC. The chain has TRBV18 and TRBJ2-5; 7 bases agree with TRBD1. The CDR3 is made up of 14 amino acids. Per the germline V gene, CDR1 is KGHSH and CDR2 is LQKENI. Trimming removed 5 bases from V and 1 base from J; junction bases left unmatched: 4.

A single count supports this clone. The CDR3 region is CSADRDFGYTF. The CDR3 DNA sequence: TGCAGTGCTGACCGGGACTTCGGCTACACCTTC. The chain links TRBV20-1 to TRBJ1-2, with D possibly being TRBD1 (5 bases). The germline CDR1 and CDR2 sequences are DFQATT and SNEGSKA (reference sequence). V dropped 5 bases and J dropped 8 bases, with 12 bases sitting between them. The CDR3 is 11 residues long.

The chain recombines TRBV7-3 with TRBJ1-1; TRBD1 might be the D (5 bases). V lost 6 bases and J lost 2, with 10 bases in between. The CDR3 has 13 amino acids. In germline, CDR1 is SGHTA, CDR2 FQGTGA. CDR3 residues: CASSATGNTEAFF. CDR3 nucleotide sequence: TGTGCCAGCAGTGCTACAGGTAACACTGAAGCTTTCTTT.

V gene TRBV25-1 combines with J gene TRBJ1-4; D may be TRBD1 (5 bases). V was cut by 5 bases and J by 12 bases, with 10 bases left in between. The V gene's germline CDR1 is MGHDK and CDR2 SYGVNS. The CDR3 covers 11 residues. CDR3 protein: CASSPREELFF. Here the CDR3 DNA reads TGTGCCAGCAGTCCCAGGGAGGAACTGTTTTTT.

The chain carries TRBV2 and TRBJ2-7; D is perhaps TRBD1 (5 bases). Germline loops: CDR1 SNHLY, CDR2 FYNNEI. This CDR3 is built from 14 residues. V lost 5 bases and J lost 1, with 12 bases in between. CDR3 coding DNA: TGTGCCAGCAGTCCTGACAGCCTATCCTACGAGCAGTACTTC. This sequence encodes CASSPDSLSYEQYF.

V and J are TRBV3-1 (or the pseudogene TRBV3-2) and TRBJ2-5; 9 bases line up with TRBD2. The CDR3 is made up of 18 amino acids. With V trimmed by 3 bases and J by 1 base, 12 bases remained unmatched. Germline V gene sequence: CDR1 LGHDT, CDR2 YNNKEL (reference sequence). CDR3 nucleotides: TGTGCCAGCAGCCAGGCATCACCGCTAGCGGGGCTCCAAGAGACCCAGTACTTC. It codes for CASSQASPLAGLQETQYF.

V usage is TRBV5-1 and J usage is TRBJ2-7, with 7 bases identical to TRBD1. V lost 2 bases to trimming and J lost 1 base; unmatched junction nucleotides: 9. The CDR3 sequence is 16 residues long. Germline V gives CDR1 SGHRS, CDR2 YFSETQ. CDR3 nucleotide sequence: TGCGCCAGCAGCTTAGGCCGGCCGGGACAGTCCTACGAGCAGTACTTC. The encoded protein is CASSLGRPGQSYEQYF. The full variable domain, completed using reference TRBV5-1 and TRBJ2-7, is KAGVTQTPRYLIKTRGQQVTLSCSPISGHRSVSWYQQTPGQGLQFLFEYFSETQRNKGNFPGRFSGRQFSNSRSEMNVSTLELGDSALYLCASSLGRPGQSYEQYFGPGTRLTVT.

This clone came up a few times. The rearrangement links TRBV5-6 to TRBJ1-5, with D hard to call. Trimming took off 4 bases at V and 0 bases at J, with 8 bases between the two ends. The CDR3 loop spans 14 amino acids. Germline CDR1 and CDR2: SGHDT and YYEEEE. As DNA, the CDR3 is TGTGCCAGCAGCAAGACACTTAGCAATCAGCCCCAGCATTTT. Translated: CASSKTLSNQPQHF.

The chain joins TRBV6-5 to TRBJ2-3; no clear D. The CDR3 length is 11 residues. Germline V gene sequence: CDR1 MNHEY, CDR2 SVGAGI. V lost 6 bases and J 6 bases, leaving 7 bases between the germline ends. CDR3 in amino acids: CASRLRDTQYF. DNA for the CDR3: TGTGCCAGCAGATTACGGGATACGCAGTATTTT.

This clone was counted a single time. V gene TRBV15 combines with J gene TRBJ1-5; D gene uncertain. This CDR3 spans 14 amino acids. The V and J ends lost 3 bases and 4 bases respectively, with 10 bases between them. Germline V CDR1 and CDR2: LNHNV, YYDKDF (reference sequence). The CDR3 DNA reads TGTGCCACCAGCAGCATGATGGAGAATCAGCCCCAGCATTTT. Translated: CATSSMMENQPQHF.

This chain links TRBV7-9 with TRBJ1-5, with TRBD1 matching 9 bases. The CDR3 runs to 15 residues. Germline V gene data show CDR1 as SEHNR and CDR2 as FQNEAQ (reference sequence). J was trimmed by 7 bases and V by 5 bases; bases with no gene match: 9. CDR3 sequence: CASSRTGDSFQPQHF. CDR3 DNA: TGTGCCAGCAGCCGGACAGGGGATTCGTTCCAGCCCCAGCATTTT.

This chain links TRBV6-5 with TRBJ2-2, with a weak D call TRBD1 (5 bases). The CDR3 extends over 15 amino acids. Trimming removed 6 bases from V and 7 bases from J, with 18 bases in between. Germline CDR1 and CDR2: MNHEY and SVGAGI. The CDR3 nucleotides are TGTGCCAGCAGACCGAGCCAGGGTAATCACGGGGAGCTGTTTTTT. Its protein product is CASRPSQGNHGELFF.

The chain joins TRBV5-8 to TRBJ1-1; D ambiguous. This CDR3 has 12 amino acids. Germline assignment: CDR1 SGHTS and CDR2 YDEGEE. The ends were cut back, 5 bases at V and 6 bases at J, with 11 bases in the middle. The CDR3 region is CASRNRGPEAFF. CDR3 in DNA: TGTGCCAGCAGGAACCGGGGTCCTGAAGCTTTCTTT. Full variable domain (outside the CDR3, taken from reference TRBV5-8 and TRBJ1-1): EAGVTQSPTHLIKTRGQQATLRCSPISGHTSVYWYQQALGLGLQFLLWYDEGEERNRGNFPPRFSGRQFPNYSSELNVNALELEDSALYLCASRNRGPEAFFGQGTRLTVV.

By proportion, this clone is medium-sized. V is TRBV4-3 and J is TRBJ2-7; the D gene is possibly TRBD1 (5 bases). The germline gives CDR1 LGHNA, CDR2 YSLEER. V lost 1 base and J lost 3, with 7 bases in between. There are 13 residues in the CDR3. Here the CDR3 reads CASSQAQGYEQYF. CDR3 sequence (DNA): TGCGCCAGCAGCCAAGCCCAGGGCTACGAGCAGTACTTC.

This chain connects TRBV5-1 to TRBJ2-2; 7 bases fit TRBD2. V shed 2 bases, J shed 2 bases, and the junction held 6 bases outside the gene matches. Looked up from germline, CDR1 is SGHRS and CDR2 is YFSETQ. The length of the CDR3 is 16 residues. The CDR3 sequence: CASSFTGGRNTGELFF. CDR3 in DNA: TGCGCCAGCAGCTTCACCGGGGGGAGAAACACCGGGGAGCTGTTTTTT.

On this clone itself: The sample has other DNA sequences that encode this CDR3 too. V usage is TRBV4-1 and J usage is TRBJ1-1, with no clear D. The germline gives CDR1 MGHRA, CDR2 YSYEKL. Trimming stripped 1 base from V and 0 bases from J, with 6 bases between. The CDR3 consists of 14 residues. The CDR3 DNA follows: TGCGCCAGCAGCCAAGGCGACATGAACACTGAAGCTTTCTTT. It is translated as CASSQGDMNTEAFF.

This rearrangement joins TRBV9 to TRBJ1-3; the match to TRBD1 covers 7 bases. The germline V gene encodes CDR1 SGDLS and CDR2 YYNGEE. The CDR3 runs to 18 residues. V was pared by 0 bases and J by 3 bases, with 12 bases of the junction left unmatched. CDR3 coding DNA: TGTGCCAGCAGCGTAGCGGCTGAGGGGGCGAGGGGTGGAAACACCATATATTTT. Protein product: CASSVAAEGARGGNTIYF.